The 24 T cell receptor beta chains presented below share a single source sample, sequenced in a study of cytomegalovirus exposure and HLA in healthy donors. PCR involved 60 Vbeta and 13 Jbeta primers. Assay: immunoSEQ multiplex PCR; the TCRdb copy retains only in-frame clones and omits some. In the table there are approximately 130,000 clones, over 70% of which are singletons. Sequencing was done on a sample of PBMCs. These receptors came from a woman aged 35 to 49 in good health and CMV-seronegative.

This clone was detected only a few times. V and J are TRBV4-2 and TRBJ2-2; 8 bases align to TRBD1. J gave up 7 bases and V 1 base, and 5 bases lay outside the gene matches. CDR1 and CDR2 (germline): LGHNA, YNFKEQ. CDR3 size: 15 residues. The CDR3 DNA is TGTGCCAGCAGCCAAGGGGTACAGGGGGGCGGGGAGCTGTTTTTT. Protein sequence: CASSQGVQGGGELFF.

This clone was found once. This chain links TRBV6-5 with TRBJ2-7; 7 bases fit TRBD1. V lost 2 bases to trimming and J lost 6 bases; unmatched junction nucleotides: 4. Per the germline V gene, CDR1 is MNHEY and CDR2 is SVGAGI. This CDR3 spans 13 amino acids. The CDR3 DNA reads TGTGCCAGCAGTTACGAGGGGGCCGGCGAGCAGTACTTC. Protein sequence: CASSYEGAGEQYF.

The V gene is TRBV11-2, the J gene TRBJ2-5; 7 nucleotides align to TRBD1. V was clipped by 4 bases and J by 1 base; unmatched bases: 9. The CDR3 spans 16 residues. Germline loops: CDR1 SGHAT, CDR2 FQNNGV. DNA of the CDR3: TGTGCCAGCAGCTGGTCCGGGACAGCCATCCAAGAGACCCAGTACTTC. Translation gives CASSWSGTAIQETQYF.

V gene TRBV18 combines with J gene TRBJ2-7, with 12 positions matching TRBD2. J lost 2 bases, V lost 6 bases, and 8 bases had no gene match. Germline V gene lookup returns CDR1 KGHSH and CDR2 LQKENI. The CDR3 has 16 amino acids. As DNA, the CDR3 is TGTGCCAGCTCTCTTTCGACTAGCGGGGGTACCTACGAGCAGTACTTC. Protein product: CASSLSTSGGTYEQYF.

The V and J genes are TRBV30 and TRBJ2-7; 8 nucleotides align to TRBD1. Losses at the gene ends were 4 bases for V and 4 bases for J; bases not matched to a gene: 6. CDR1 and CDR2 from the germline V gene are GTSNPN and SVGIG (reference sequence). This CDR3 is 13 amino acids long. CDR3 DNA: TGTGCCTGGATCCCCGGACAGGGTTACGAGCAGTACTTC. This sequence encodes CAWIPGQGYEQYF.

This chain links TRBV19 with TRBJ2-2; D possibly corresponds to TRBD1 (5 bases). Trimming took 7 bases from V and 1 from J, leaving 16 bases between them. The length of the CDR3 is 16 residues. From germline, CDR1 is LNHDA and CDR2 SQIVND (reference sequence). CDR3 amino acids: CASKEQRGLNTGELFF. CDR3 in DNA: TGTGCCAGTAAGGAACAAAGGGGATTGAACACCGGGGAGCTGTTTTTT.

The rearrangement links TRBV5-1 to TRBJ1-2; possibly TRBD1 for D (6 bases). The CDR3 runs 12 residues. Germline V gene data show CDR1 as SGHRS and CDR2 as YFSETQ. V was pared by 4 bases and J by 12 bases, with 16 bases between. CDR3 nucleotide sequence: TGCGCCAGCAGCCTGGACAAGGGGGTTAACACCTTC. It specifies CASSLDKGVNTF.

The sample holds one count of this clone. The chain is built from TRBV27 and TRBJ2-2, with D possibly matching TRBD1 (6 bases). This CDR3 comprises 14 residues. Germline assignment: CDR1 MNHEY and CDR2 SMNVEV (reference sequence). With 3 bases removed from V and 9 bases from J, the gap between germline ends came to 14 bases. CDR3 sequence reads: CASSFQGSGRELFF. CDR3 DNA sequence: TGTGCCAGCAGTTTCCAGGGGTCGGGCCGGGAGCTGTTTTTT.

The rearrangement joins TRBV5-8 to TRBJ2-7; TRBD1 aligns across 7 bases. The CDR3 has 14 residues. From germline, CDR1 is SGHTS and CDR2 YDEGEE. Trimming cost V 1 base and J 2 bases; bases outside gene matches: 3. The CDR3 nucleotides are TGTGCCAGCAGCTTGTACAGGGGCCCCTACGAGCAGTACTTC. This translates into CASSLYRGPYEQYF.

The chain has TRBV15 and TRBJ2-7; D is undetermined. This CDR3 contains 14 residues. Trimming removed 3 bases from V and 4 bases from J, with 13 bases in between. Looked up from germline, CDR1 is LNHNV and CDR2 is YYDKDF (reference sequence). CDR3 nucleotide sequence: TGTGCCACCAGCAGTACTCGGTCCTCGTACGAGCAGTACTTC. Amino acid sequence: CATSSTRSSYEQYF.

Only a few counts were recorded for this clone. The V call is TRBV6-1, the J call TRBJ1-5; D remains ambiguous. Trimming pared 6 bases from V and 3 bases from J, leaving 6 bases between. Per germline, CDR1 MNHNS and CDR2 SASEGT. This CDR3 is built from 12 residues. This chain's CDR3 is CASRRHNQPQHF. In DNA, the CDR3 is TGTGCCAGCAGGAGACACAATCAGCCCCAGCATTTT.

The J gene is TRBJ1-5, the V gene TRBV5-6, with TRBD1 matching 10 bases. The CDR3 runs 15 residues. Germline CDR1 SGHDT, CDR2 YYEEEE. V dropped 3 bases and J dropped 5; count of bases not matched to a gene: 5. CDR3: CASSSLTGGDQPQHF. The CDR3 nucleotides are TGTGCCAGCAGCTCTTTGACAGGGGGCGATCAGCCCCAGCATTTT.

V and J are TRBV4-1 and TRBJ2-5; D may be TRBD2 (6 bases). V was shortened by 2 bases and J by 5 bases, with 18 bases between the two germline ends. This CDR3 has 16 residues. The germline CDR1 and CDR2 sequences are MGHRA and YSYEKL. CDR3: CASSQKRLDGWETQYF. CDR3 nucleotides: TGCGCCAGCAGCCAAAAGAGACTAGACGGGTGGGAGACCCAGTACTTC.

This clone was seen just once. The chain combines TRBV29-1 with TRBJ2-3, with TRBD1 matching over 9 bases. Trimming at V came to 6 bases and at J to 6 bases, leaving 10 bases not matched to a gene. Germline assignment: CDR1 SQVTM and CDR2 ANQGSEA. The CDR3 covers 14 residues. In DNA form, the CDR3 reads TGCAGCGTGTTCGGGACAGGGAGGTCGGATACGCAGTATTTT. This sequence encodes CSVFGTGRSDTQYF.

The gene calls are TRBV27 and TRBJ1-2; a possible D gene is TRBD1 (6 bases). V shed 0 bases and J shed 0 bases, with 8 bases lying between them. The germline gives CDR1 MNHEY, CDR2 SMNVEV (reference sequence). The CDR3 spans 15 residues. As DNA, the CDR3 is TGTGCCAGCAGTTTATCGTCAGGGGCTAACTATGGCTACACCTTC. Protein sequence: CASSLSSGANYGYTF.

DNA of the CDR3: TGTGCCAGCGGTCATCCGGGGGAAAAACTGTTTTTT. It codes for CASGHPGEKLFF. V gene TRBV6-5 combines with J gene TRBJ1-4; D is ambiguous. This CDR3 is built from 12 residues. The germline V gene has CDR1 MNHEY and CDR2 SVGAGI. V lost 8 bases, J lost 8 bases, and 12 bases lay in between.

This CDR3 reads CASNLRRDCEAFF. CDR3 in DNA: TGTGCCAGCAATTTACGGCGGGACTGTGAAGCTTTCTTT. The chain joins TRBV2 to TRBJ1-1; the D gene is possibly TRBD1 (5 bases). The CDR3 loop spans 13 amino acids. Germline CDR1 reads SNHLY; CDR2 reads FYNNEI. V shed 7 bases and J shed 7 bases, with 16 bases lying between them.

To note about this clone: A junction end diverges from the germline sequence, so it may reflect a read error. The chain carries TRBV7-7 and TRBJ2-5; no clear D. The assigned J gene may be wrong: the sequence end matches TRBJ2-7 better. Germline CDR1 and CDR2: SSHAT and FNYEAQ (reference sequence). CDR3 length: 13 residues. The CDR3 sequence is CASSPLEAPEQYF. Here the CDR3 DNA reads TGTGCTAGCAGTCCATTAGAAGCCCCCGAGCAGTACTTC.

The chain is built from TRBV19 and TRBJ1-5; 7 positions match TRBD1. CDR1 is LNHDA, CDR2 SQIVND, per germline (reference sequence). V was pared by 3 bases and J by 5 bases, with 4 bases of the junction left unmatched. This CDR3 contains 14 residues. As DNA, the CDR3 is TGTGCCAGTAGTATCCGACAGGGTGATCAGCCCCAGCATTTT. Amino acids: CASSIRQGDQPQHF.

V gene TRBV5-6 combines with J gene TRBJ2-3, with D possibly being TRBD1 (6 bases). Gene TRBJ1-5 matches the end of the DNA better, so the J call may be wrong. Germline CDR1 and CDR2: SGHDT and YYEEEE. The CDR3 runs to 14 residues. The CDR3 loop reads CASSRGASTDTQHF. CDR3 nucleotide sequence: TGTGCCAGCAGCCGGGGGGCTAGCACAGATACGCAGCATTTT.

The genes are TRBV28 and TRBJ1-5; D unresolved. The V end lost 4 bases, the J end lost 3 bases, and 10 bases lay between the germline ends. The CDR3 has 14 amino acids. The germline CDR1 and CDR2 sequences are MDHEN and SYDVKM. DNA of the CDR3: TGTGCCAGCAGTTCTTCCAGTTACAATCAGCCCCAGCATTTT. As protein: CASSSSSYNQPQHF.

The J gene is TRBJ1-2, the V gene TRBV6-4; TRBD1 matches 10 bases. With V trimmed by 4 bases and J by 5 bases, 13 bases remained unmatched. Germline CDR1 is MRHNA and CDR2 is SNTAGT. This CDR3 comprises 17 residues. CDR3 in amino acids: CASSVPTWTGGGYGYTF. In DNA form, the CDR3 reads TGTGCCAGCAGTGTCCCTACATGGACAGGGGGGGGGTATGGCTACACCTTC.

In its sample, this clone was seen once. The J gene is TRBJ2-7, the V gene TRBV5-4, with 7 bases aligning to TRBD1. With V trimmed by 4 bases and J by 1 base, 5 bases remained unmatched. CDR3 length: 14 amino acids. CDR1 is SGHNT and CDR2 is YYREEE in the germline V gene (reference sequence). The CDR3 here is CASSAGTVSYEQYF. As DNA, the CDR3 is TGTGCCAGCAGCGCTGGGACAGTGTCCTACGAGCAGTACTTC. Filled out from reference TRBV5-4 and TRBJ2-7, the complete variable domain reads ETGVTQSPTHLIKTRGQQVTLRCSSQSGHNTVSWYQQALGQGPQFIFQYYREEENGRGNFPPRFSGLQFPNYSSELNVNALELDDSALYLCASSAGTVSYEQYFGPGTRLTVT.

About this clone: Different DNA sequences within this sample yield the same CDR3. The rearrangement uses TRBV7-9 and TRBJ1-1; tentatively, D is TRBD1 (5 bases). This CDR3 spans 14 amino acids. V was shortened by 3 bases and J by 1 base, with 9 bases between the two germline ends. Per the germline V gene, CDR1 is SEHNR and CDR2 is FQNEAQ (reference sequence). CDR3 nucleotide sequence: TGTGCCAGCAGCTTGCAGGGTTCGAACACTGAAGCTTTCTTT. Its translation: CASSLQGSNTEAFF.